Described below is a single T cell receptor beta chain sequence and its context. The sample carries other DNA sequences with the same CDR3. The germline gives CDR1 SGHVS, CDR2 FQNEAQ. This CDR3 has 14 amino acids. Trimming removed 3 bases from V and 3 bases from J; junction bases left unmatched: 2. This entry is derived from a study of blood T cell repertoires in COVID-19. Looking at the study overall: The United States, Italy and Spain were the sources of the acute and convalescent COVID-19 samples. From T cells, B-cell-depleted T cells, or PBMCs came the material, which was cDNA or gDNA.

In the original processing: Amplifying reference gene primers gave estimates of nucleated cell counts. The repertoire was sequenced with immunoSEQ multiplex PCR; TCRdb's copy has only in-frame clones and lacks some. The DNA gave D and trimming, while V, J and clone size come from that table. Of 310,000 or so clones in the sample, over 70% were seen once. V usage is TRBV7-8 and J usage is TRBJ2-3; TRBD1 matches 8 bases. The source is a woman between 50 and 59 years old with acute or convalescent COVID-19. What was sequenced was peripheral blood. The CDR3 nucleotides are TGTGCCAGCAGCTTGGACAGGGTGACAGATACGCAGTATTTT. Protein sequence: CASSLDRVTDTQYF. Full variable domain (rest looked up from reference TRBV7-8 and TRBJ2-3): GAGVSQSPRYKVAKRGQDVALRCDPISGHVSLFWYQQALGQGPEFLTYFQNEAQLDKSGLPSDRFFAERPEGSVSTLKIQRTQQEDSAVYLCASSLDRVTDTQYFGPGTRLTVL.